This T cell receptor beta chain emerged from a study of shared clonotypes between healthy human individuals. Findings and limits, study-wide: Clonotypes which were not shared had lower generation probabilities than clonotypes that all four donors shared. Sequencing depth was expected to affect clonotype sharing among donors.

In regard to this clone: Its antigen is undetermined.

This CDR3 is built from 16 residues. The V end was cut by 3 bases, the J end by 2 bases, with 15 bases between. Per the germline V gene, CDR1 is LNHDA and CDR2 is SQIVND (reference sequence). Only in-frame clones appear in the TCRdb table, and some are missing; sequencing was by immunoSEQ multiplex PCR. The sample contains 2,500,000 or so clones, roughly 93% of which appear only once. This sequence originates from a man aged 18 to 29 in good health. Some clones in this sample may be carry-over from other donors' samples. This chain joins TRBV19 and TRBJ2-3; TRBD2 might be the D (6 bases). The specimen sequenced was naive CD4+ T cells from PBMCs. Documented subset: CD45RA+ positively selected. CDR3 in DNA: TGTGCCAGTAGTATGATAAGGACTACCAACACAGATACGCAGTATTTT. This sequence encodes CASSMIRTTNTDTQYF.